Following are 12 T cell receptor beta chains from one sample sequenced in a study of patients and donors after allogeneic stem cell transplantation. TCRdb used MiXCR to reprocess the RT-PCR reads, holding one entry per CDR3 protein. The sample consists of about 200,000 distinct CDR3 sequences, over 30% of them appearing once. The material sequenced was blood, either unsorted or a sorted T cell fraction (not recorded which). The source of these receptors is a human donor who was either an allogeneic HSCT recipient or a stem cell or donor lymphocyte infusion donor (not recorded which). It is not recorded whose cells these are; they may come from a transplant donor.

The V and J genes are TRBV4-2 and TRBJ2-3; D is possibly TRBD2 (6 bases). V lost 2 bases and J 5 bases, leaving 11 bases between the germline ends. Per germline, CDR1 LGHNA and CDR2 YNFKEQ. The CDR3 extends over 14 amino acids. The CDR3 spells CASSQREAGDTQYF. CDR3 bases: TGTGCCAGCAGCCAAAGGGAGGCGGGAGATACGCAGTATTTT.

The table lists this clonotype with a few counts. J is TRBJ2-1 and V is TRBV15; D is ambiguous. The V gene's germline CDR1 is LNHNV and CDR2 YYDKDF (reference sequence). This CDR3 has 13 residues. Trimming took off 0 bases at V and 7 bases at J, with 7 bases between the two ends. The CDR3 loop reads CATSRDSRNEQFF. DNA for the CDR3: TGTGCCACCAGCAGAGATAGCCGGAATGAGCAGTTCTTC.

V and J are TRBV20-1 and TRBJ1-5, with D unresolved. V dropped 3 bases and J dropped 5 bases, with 8 bases sitting between them. The CDR3 is made up of 12 amino acids. Germline V gives CDR1 DFQATT, CDR2 SNEGSKA (reference sequence). The CDR3 spells CSASDGDQPQHF. CDR3 bases: TGCAGTGCTAGCGACGGGGATCAGCCCCAGCATTTT.

This rearrangement joins TRBV12-3 or TRBV12-4 to TRBJ1-2, with 9 bases aligning to TRBD1. The length of the CDR3 is 15 residues. The V gene end was trimmed by 2 bases and the J gene end by 7 bases; junction bases not matched to a gene: 8. DNA of the CDR3: TGTGCCAGCAGTTTAAGGACAGGGGAAATGGGTGGCTACACCTTC. Translation: CASSLRTGEMGGYTF.

This clonotype was seen only a few times. The genes are TRBV28 and TRBJ2-2; no firm D call. Germline-derived CDR1 and CDR2 are MDHEN and SYDVKM. V gave up 8 bases and J gave up 5 bases, with 9 bases separating them. This CDR3 has 12 amino acids. CDR3 protein: CASFRPTGELFF. CDR3 nucleotides: TGTGCCAGCTTTAGGCCGACCGGGGAGCTGTTTTTT.

In DNA form, the CDR3 reads TGTGCCAGCCGCTCCGGGCCATATGGCTACACCTTC. It codes for CASRSGPYGYTF. The chain combines TRBV18 with TRBJ1-2; D gene uncertain. Germline CDR1 reads KGHSH; CDR2 reads LQKENI. The length of the CDR3 is 12 residues. V was trimmed by 8 bases and J by 5 bases, leaving 12 bases between them.

This clonotype was counted between two and nine times. The chain recombines TRBV18 with TRBJ1-1, with D hard to call. The CDR3 totals 13 residues. The germline CDR1 and CDR2 sequences are KGHSH and LQKENI. The V gene lost 5 bases and the J gene lost 3 bases, with 10 bases spanning the gap. DNA of the CDR3: TGTGCCAGCTCAACTAGGAAGGACACTGAAGCTTTCTTT. It encodes CASSTRKDTEAFF.

V is TRBV20-1 and J is TRBJ1-1; D is ambiguous. This CDR3 has 14 amino acids. Trimming took off 5 bases at V and 0 bases at J, with 13 bases between the two ends. Germline loops: CDR1 DFQATT, CDR2 SNEGSKA (reference sequence). CDR3 protein: CSALRGVLNTEAFF. CDR3 DNA sequence: TGCAGTGCTTTACGTGGAGTCTTGAACACTGAAGCTTTCTTT.

This clonotype was seen only a few times. The chain joins TRBV5-1 to TRBJ2-2; tentative D call: TRBD2 (5 bases). Trimming took 1 base from V and 3 from J, leaving 7 bases between them. The CDR3 runs 14 residues. The germline V gene encodes CDR1 SGHRS and CDR2 YFSETQ. The CDR3: CASSLLADTGELFF. DNA for the CDR3: TGCGCCAGCAGCTTGCTAGCCGACACCGGGGAGCTGTTTTTT.

CDR3 sequence (DNA): TGTGCCAGCAGCCAAGGGACTTTAGAAGCTTTCTTT. Its protein is CASSQGTLEAFF. This chain connects TRBV3-1 to TRBJ1-1, with no clear D. Germline values: CDR1 LGHDT, CDR2 YNNKEL (reference sequence). The CDR3 spans 12 residues. Trimming took 1 base from V and 8 from J, leaving 8 bases between them.

This clonotype came up a few times. The chain employs TRBV5-1 and TRBJ1-6; D is ambiguous. The germline V gene has CDR1 SGHRS and CDR2 YFSETQ. Between the trimmed V and J ends, which lost 5 bases and 2 bases, there was a span of 5 bases. The CDR3 extends over 13 amino acids. CDR3 DNA sequence: TGCGCCAGCAGGGGCCCCTATAATTCACCCCTCCACTTT. Translating it yields CASRGPYNSPLHF.

This clonotype was observed a handful of times. The V gene is TRBV27, the J gene TRBJ1-5; no definite D call. V was trimmed by 6 bases and J by 2 bases, leaving 8 bases between them. CDR1 and CDR2 from the germline V gene are MNHEY and SMNVEV (reference sequence). CDR3 length equals 13 residues. The CDR3 DNA reads TGTGCCAGCAGCCCCTATCGCAATCAGCCCCAGCATTTT. Translating it yields CASSPYRNQPQHF.